Following are 30 T cell receptor beta chains from one sample sequenced in a study of regulatory T cells in long-lasting Graves disease (dated by TCRdb to the early 2020s). Library preparation was by multiplex PCR. The instrument was an Illumina HiSeq 4000. CDR3 regions were amplified by Arm-PCR with iRepertoire HTBI primers to construct TCR beta libraries. TCRdb reran the public reads through fastp at Q25 and MiXCR, keeping productive beta chains. A single entry per CDR3 protein holds the most common genes and DNA from its merged rows. Here the sample has under 400,000 distinct CDR3 sequences; over 15% occur a single time. The top ten hold less than 35% of the sample. This specimen's time point label, per the study, means: newly diagnosed GD, antithyroid drugs for less than 3 months. For both TCR sequencing and RNA sequencing, RNA was extracted from PBMCs in TRIzol. The same sample was also studied in work on T cells in Graves' hyperthyroidism and ophthalmopathy.

This specimen was peripheral blood mononuclear cells (PBMCs), taken at new diagnosis, from a patient treated with antithyroid drugs. The source is a middle-aged man with Graves disease. Donor details come from another sample of the same person, matched by shared clones.

This clonotype was seen at least ten times. The chain uses TRBV10-3 and TRBJ2-3, with D possibly being TRBD2 (7 bases). Germline CDR1 ENHRY, CDR2 SYGVKD. With 3 bases removed from V and 4 bases from J, the gap between germline ends came to 11 bases. The CDR3 length is 14 residues. The CDR3 loop reads CAISEGGGADTQYF. The DNA of the CDR3 is TGTGCCATCAGTGAAGGGGGGGGCGCAGATACGCAGTATTTT.

The chain has TRBV7-2 and TRBJ2-1, with TRBD1 matching 8 bases. There are 14 residues in the CDR3. CDR1 and CDR2 from the germline V gene are SGHTA and FQGNSA. Unmatched junction bases numbered 5, after V lost 4 bases and J lost 6 bases. The CDR3 DNA follows: TGTGCCAGCAGCTGGACAGGGATGGGCAATGAGCAGTTCTTC. Translation gives CASSWTGMGNEQFF.

This clonotype was found many times. DNA of the CDR3: TGTGCCAGCAGTTACTCCCCGGGAAAACCCTCACAGCCCCAGCATTTT. Its translation: CASSYSPGKPSQPQHF. The V and J genes are TRBV6-2 or TRBV6-3 and TRBJ1-5; D is undetermined. This CDR3 region has 16 residues. Trimming pared 0 bases from V and 7 bases from J, leaving 16 bases between. CDR1 is MNHEY and CDR2 is SVGEGT in the germline V gene.

This clonotype was detected many times. V gene TRBV30 combines with J gene TRBJ2-7; perhaps D is TRBD1 or TRBD2 (5 bases each). V shed 2 bases and J shed 7 bases, with 21 bases lying between them. The germline CDR1 and CDR2 sequences are GTSNPN and SVGIG (reference sequence). The CDR3 sequence is 15 residues long. DNA for the CDR3: TGTGCCTGGAGTCCAACCGGGACGGTCGTGGGGGAGCAGTACTTC. Translating it yields CAWSPTGTVVGEQYF. Complete variable domain (other parts from reference TRBV30 and TRBJ2-7): SQTIHQWPATLVQPVGSPLSLECTVEGTSNPNLYWYRQAAGRGLQLLFYSVGIGQISSEVPQNLSASRPQDRQFILSSKKLLLSDSGFYLCAWSPTGTVVGEQYFGPGTRLTVT.

The table lists this clonotype with a few counts. The genes are TRBV28 and TRBJ1-2, with TRBD1 matching over 8 bases. Germline V gene data show CDR1 as MDHEN and CDR2 as SYDVKM. With 7 bases clipped from V and 4 bases from J, the junction kept 11 bases outside the gene matches. The CDR3 has 15 residues. CDR3 DNA: TGTGCCAGCACCAGAGGACAGGGTTCCTCCTATGGCTACACCTTC. Its protein product is CASTRGQGSSYGYTF.

This clonotype was seen more than once but under ten times. The V and J genes are TRBV29-1 and TRBJ2-1; possible D gene TRBD1, 5 bases. The germline CDR1 and CDR2 sequences are SQVTM and ANQGSEA. The CDR3 covers 17 residues. V dropped 6 bases and J dropped 1 base, with 22 bases sitting between them. The CDR3 protein is CSVAGQFPVHSYNEQFF. The DNA for the CDR3 is TGCAGCGTCGCAGGGCAGTTCCCCGTCCATTCCTACAATGAGCAGTTCTTC.

V and J are TRBV2 and TRBJ1-5; tentative D call: TRBD1 (5 bases). V dropped 6 bases and J dropped 4 bases, with 13 bases sitting between them. The CDR3 is 14 residues long. The V gene's germline CDR1 is SNHLY and CDR2 FYNNEI. CDR3 sequence reads: CASSLGPLNQPQHF. The CDR3 bases are TGTGCCAGCAGCTTGGGACCATTAAATCAGCCCCAGCATTTT.

This clonotype has just one count. The V and J genes are TRBV27 and TRBJ2-1; 13 bases are a match to TRBD2. The CDR3 consists of 15 residues. The V gene's germline CDR1 is MNHEY and CDR2 SMNVEV (reference sequence). V gave up 4 bases and J gave up 6 bases; unmatched junction bases: 3. The CDR3 spells CASSSWTSGSNEQFF. Here the CDR3 DNA reads TGTGCCAGCAGTTCTTGGACTAGCGGGAGCAATGAGCAGTTCTTC.

There are many counts of this clonotype. The rearrangement joins TRBV28 to TRBJ1-6, with 8 bases aligning to TRBD1. This CDR3 has 15 amino acids. The germline CDR1 and CDR2 sequences are MDHEN and SYDVKM. V lost 3 bases, J lost 9 bases, and 7 bases stayed unmatched. The CDR3 DNA reads as TGTGCCAGCAGTTTCAGCGACAGGGGTTTTTCACCCCTCCACTTT. Residues: CASSFSDRGFSPLHF.

Many counts were recorded for this clonotype. The V and J genes are TRBV2 and TRBJ1-6, with TRBD1 as a possible D gene (6 bases). Germline values: CDR1 SNHLY, CDR2 FYNNEI. Trimming left V 6 bases short and J 6 bases short, with 12 bases between. The CDR3 contains 14 residues. The CDR3 coding sequence is TGTGCCAGCAGCTTCACAGGGCGTAATTCACCCCTCCACTTT. Protein: CASSFTGRNSPLHF.

This sequence joins TRBV5-1 and TRBJ1-1; unclear D gene. This CDR3 is built from 15 residues. Germline CDR1 and CDR2: SGHRS and YFSETQ. The V gene lost 2 bases and the J gene lost 1 base, with 12 bases spanning the gap. CDR3 sequence: CASSFLRTENTEAFF. In DNA form, the CDR3 reads TGCGCCAGCAGCTTCCTACGGACCGAGAACACTGAAGCTTTCTTT.

This clonotype was counted many times. The chain is built from TRBV30 and TRBJ1-5, with D uncertain. The CDR3 sequence is 12 residues long. Germline CDR1 reads GTSNPN; CDR2 reads SVGIG (reference sequence). V was trimmed by 2 bases and J by 4 bases, leaving 6 bases between them. For the CDR3, the DNA is TGTGCCTGGAGTCGCGATAATCAGCCCCAGCATTTT. It codes for CAWSRDNQPQHF.

This clonotype came up a few times. This may be a read error, as it is one base from a much larger clone. The V call is TRBV2, the J call TRBJ2-1; 7 bases align to TRBD2. The J call could be wrong; TRBJ2-5 is a better fit for the DNA end. CDR1 is SNHLY and CDR2 is FYNNEI in the germline V gene. The CDR3 consists of 13 residues. As DNA, the CDR3 is TGTACCAGCAGTGGGGGGGTACAAGAGACCCAGTACTTC. Protein: CTSSGGVQETQYF.

On this clonotype: This likely came from a read error, as a far larger clone is one base away. This chain joins TRBV2 and TRBJ2-1; D possibly uses TRBD1 or TRBD2 (6 bases each). Trimming pared 5 bases from V and 15 bases from J, leaving 20 bases between. The CDR3 spans 13 residues. CDR1 and CDR2 from the germline V gene are SNHLY and FYNNEI. The DNA for the CDR3 is TGTGCCAGCAGTTTATCTAGGAGGGGGGCGGGGTTCTTC. Protein: CASSLSRRGAGFF.

V is TRBV7-2 and J is TRBJ1-4; 7 bases align to TRBD1. CDR3 length: 11 residues. The germline CDR1 and CDR2 sequences are SGHTA and FQGNSA. Trimming at V came to 1 base and at J to 15 bases, leaving 2 bases not matched to a gene. CDR3 region: CASSLDRGMFF. In nucleotides, the CDR3 is TGTGCCAGCAGCTTAGACAGGGGCATGTTTTTT.

This clonotype was observed a handful of times. The V gene is TRBV6-5, the J gene TRBJ1-1; the D is unclear. The V gene lost 0 bases and the J gene lost 7 bases, with 6 bases spanning the gap. Germline V gene sequence: CDR1 MNHEY, CDR2 SVGAGI. The CDR3 has 12 residues. The DNA of the CDR3 is TGTGCCAGCAGTTACTCTATAAATGAAGCTTTCTTT. It yields the protein CASSYSINEAFF.

This clonotype was seen a handful of times. The chain carries TRBV4-1 and TRBJ2-2; D is ambiguous. Germline V lookup: CDR1 MGHRA, CDR2 YSYEKL. The CDR3 is 14 residues long. The V and J ends lost 4 bases and 7 bases respectively, with 13 bases between them. The CDR3 nucleotides are TGCGCCAGCAGCCGAGTTCCCACCGGCGGGGAGCTGTTTTTT. Protein product: CASSRVPTGGELFF.

This clonotype was seen repeatedly, ten times or more. The genes are TRBV2 and TRBJ2-1; 12 nucleotides agree with TRBD1. The V segment lost 9 bases and the J segment 7 bases; nucleotides outside the gene matches: 7. The CDR3 runs 14 residues. Germline V gene data show CDR1 as SNHLY and CDR2 as FYNNEI. Written as DNA, the CDR3 is TGTGCCAGGCAAGGGGACAGGGGGCTAAATGAGCAGTTCTTC. Protein product: CARQGDRGLNEQFF. The full variable domain, its missing parts supplied by reference TRBV2 and TRBJ2-1, is EPEVTQTPSHQVTQMGQEVILRCVPISNHLYFYWYRQILGQKVEFLVSFYNNEISEKSEIFDDQFSVERPDGSNFTLKIRSTKLEDSAMYFCARQGDRGLNEQFFGPGTRLTVL.

Many counts were recorded for this clonotype. The genes are TRBV3-1 and TRBJ1-1; D uncertain. Germline assignment: CDR1 LGHDT and CDR2 YNNKEL (reference sequence). The CDR3 runs to 13 residues. Trimming removed 5 bases at V and 4 bases at J, with 11 bases between. CDR3 amino acids: CASSLGRGTEAFF. CDR3 nucleotides: TGTGCCAGCAGCTTGGGCCGTGGCACTGAAGCTTTCTTT. Full variable domain (rest looked up from reference TRBV3-1 and TRBJ1-1): DTAVSQTPKYLVTQMGNDKSIKCEQNLGHDTMYWYKQDSKKFLKIMFSYNNKELIINETVPNRFSPKSPDKAHLNLHINSLELGDSAVYFCASSLGRGTEAFFGQGTRLTVV.

Many counts were recorded for this clonotype. This chain links TRBV7-2 with TRBJ2-1, with TRBD2 matching over 9 bases. The CDR3 totals 16 residues. J gave up 3 bases and V 0 bases, and 3 bases lay outside the gene matches. CDR1 and CDR2 from the germline V gene are SGHTA and FQGNSA. The CDR3 loop reads CASSLASAGGYNEQFF. CDR3 sequence (DNA): TGTGCCAGCAGCTTAGCTTCAGCGGGGGGCTACAATGAGCAGTTCTTC. Using reference TRBV7-2 and TRBJ2-1 for the parts outside the CDR3, the full variable domain is GAGVSQSPSNKVTEKGKDVELRCDPISGHTALYWYRQSLGQGLEFLIYFQGNSAPDKSGLPSDRFSAERTGGSVSTLTIQRTQQEDSAVYLCASSLASAGGYNEQFFGPGTRLTVL.

This clonotype was seen at least ten times. The V gene is TRBV30, the J gene TRBJ2-5; 7 bases match TRBD1. There are 12 residues in the CDR3. Losses at the gene ends were 5 bases for V and 5 bases for J; bases not matched to a gene: 5. The germline V gene has CDR1 GTSNPN and CDR2 SVGIG (reference sequence). The chain's CDR3 is CAWETGRETQYF. The CDR3, as DNA: TGTGCCTGGGAGACAGGGCGGGAGACCCAGTACTTC.

This clonotype was seen only a few times. This chain links TRBV29-1 with TRBJ2-3; D is ambiguous. Germline CDR1 and CDR2: SQVTM and ANQGSEA. The CDR3 sequence is 14 residues long. Trimming left V 3 bases short and J 3 bases short, with 13 bases between. As DNA, the CDR3 is TGCAGCGTTGATAAATGGAAGGGTACAGATACGCAGTATTTT. This gives the protein CSVDKWKGTDTQYF.

This clonotype was counted between two and nine times. The chain links TRBV14 to TRBJ2-5; D gene ambiguous. CDR3 size: 13 residues. Trimming pared 1 base from V and 4 bases from J, leaving 7 bases between. Germline V gene lookup returns CDR1 SGHDN and CDR2 FVKESK. The CDR3 DNA is TGTGCCAGCAGCCAAGGAATTCGAGAGACCCAGTACTTC. Translating it yields CASSQGIRETQYF.

This clonotype was counted many times. The CDR3 reads CASSSRPLPGGEQFF. The CDR3 DNA reads TGTGCCAGCAGCTCCCGGCCTCTACCGGGGGGCGAGCAGTTCTTC. The rearrangement uses TRBV7-3 and TRBJ2-1, with D maybe TRBD2 (7 bases). The length of the CDR3 is 15 residues. The germline V gene encodes CDR1 SGHTA and CDR2 FQGTGA. Trimming removed 4 bases at V and 10 bases at J, with 20 bases between.

This clonotype has just a few counts. V gene TRBV20-1 combines with J gene TRBJ2-7; TRBD1 matches at 7 bases. Germline V gives CDR1 DFQATT, CDR2 SNEGSKA (reference sequence). Unmatched junction bases numbered 2, after V lost 3 bases and J lost 0 bases. The CDR3 spans 13 residues. Here the CDR3 DNA reads TGCAGTGCTAGTACAGGGGCCTCCTACGAGCAGTACTTC. Translation gives CSASTGASYEQYF.

This clonotype was counted many times. The V and J genes are TRBV2 and TRBJ2-2, with a possible D match to TRBD1 (6 bases). Germline V gene sequence: CDR1 SNHLY, CDR2 FYNNEI. This CDR3 spans 13 amino acids. Trimming cost V 8 bases and J 5 bases, with 12 bases left between them. The CDR3 DNA reads as TGTGCCAGCGCGGCAGGGGAGACCGGGGAGCTGTTTTTT. It encodes CASAAGETGELFF. The full variable domain, its missing parts supplied by reference TRBV2 and TRBJ2-2, is EPEVTQTPSHQVTQMGQEVILRCVPISNHLYFYWYRQILGQKVEFLVSFYNNEISEKSEIFDDQFSVERPDGSNFTLKIRSTKLEDSAMYFCASAAGETGELFFGEGSRLTVL.

Many counts were recorded for this clonotype. This chain uses TRBV12-3 or TRBV12-4 with TRBJ2-5; D gene unclear. The germline V and J ends were trimmed by 6 bases and 5 bases, with 10 bases remaining between them. The CDR3 has 12 residues. Here the CDR3 DNA reads TGTGCCAGCAGCCCGATGGCGGAGACCCAGTACTTC. This sequence encodes CASSPMAETQYF.

This clonotype was seen ten or more times. The genes are TRBV6-1 and TRBJ1-2; 9 bases fit TRBD1. V trimming: 6 bases; J trimming: 5 bases; junction bases outside the gene matches: 10. From germline, CDR1 is MNHNS and CDR2 SASEGT. CDR3 length: 15 residues. The CDR3 here is CASRANRDRVYGYTF. In nucleotides, the CDR3 is TGTGCCAGCAGGGCCAACCGGGACAGGGTTTATGGCTACACCTTC.

This clonotype was detected ten times or more. As DNA, the CDR3 is TGTGCCAGCAGAGTGGGGGTTCTGGGTAACAGCAATCAGCCCCAGCATTTT. The encoded protein is CASRVGVLGNSNQPQHF. The chain recombines TRBV2 with TRBJ1-5, with D tentatively TRBD1 (5 bases). The CDR3 is 17 residues long. CDR1 SNHLY and CDR2 FYNNEI come from the germline V gene. V lost 6 bases, J lost 1 base, and 19 bases lay in between.

V is TRBV30 and J is TRBJ2-5; D is unclear. The V gene lost 0 bases and the J gene lost 0 bases, with 8 bases spanning the gap. CDR3 size: 14 residues. CDR1 and CDR2 (germline): GTSNPN, SVGIG (reference sequence). The CDR3 is CAWSVLQYQETQYF. The DNA of the CDR3 is TGTGCCTGGAGTGTATTGCAGTACCAAGAGACCCAGTACTTC.